The entry that follows covers one T cell receptor (beta chain) sequence. Its specificity is unknown. The data belong to a study of post-analysis software for immune sequencing data. Study results and limitations: Significantly decreased normalized Chao1 diversity was recorded for multiple sclerosis patients relative to controls.

Unique-molecular-identifier-tagged TCR beta cDNA libraries were used. TCRdb ran MiXCR on the PCR reads and lists one entry per CDR3 protein. The sample records around 770,000 distinct CDR3 sequences, under 60% being singletons. This clonotype was obtained from a girl aged 5-17 years with multiple sclerosis. Sequenced material: blood.

The CDR3 region is CASRQNGQGMNTEAFF. The CDR3 DNA follows: TGTGCCAGCAGACAAAATGGGCAGGGCATGAACACTGAAGCTTTCTTT. This rearrangement joins TRBV6-5 to TRBJ1-1; D is perhaps TRBD1 (5 bases). The CDR3 consists of 16 residues. The germline gives CDR1 MNHEY, CDR2 SVGAGI. Trimming removed 6 bases at V and 0 bases at J, with 17 bases between.